Described below is a single TCR beta chain sequence and its context. There is no known antigen for this receptor. No base-level quality is on record; no much larger clone is a single base apart. The sample originates from a study of OX40 agonist ivuxolimab in advanced cancers. Background on the whole study: Ivuxolimab, which targeted the costimulatory receptor OX40 (CD134), was an agonistic, fully human IgG2 monoclonal antibody. Intravenous ivuxolimab was administered to patients every 2 weeks at six dose levels: 0.01, 0.1, 0.3, 1.5, 3 and 10 mg/kg. Of the approximately 50 dose-escalation patients, hepatocellular carcinoma was present in 19, melanoma in about 15, renal cell carcinoma in 9 and head and neck cancer in 9. A male proportion of almost 85% and a mean age of 60 years, ranging from roughly 23 to 80, were recorded for the dose-escalation cohort. Prior anti-PD-1, anti-PD-L1 or anti-CTLA-4 therapy was permitted, and checkpoint inhibitors had been received by about 36% of dose-escalation patients. Partial responses occurred in three dose-escalation patients, of whom one had hepatocellular carcinoma and two had cutaneous melanoma. The purpose of peripheral TCRbeta sequencing was to test whether ivuxolimab changed TCR sequence diversity and led to clonal T-cell expansion. The paper covers the monotherapy dose-escalation part of the phase I ivuxolimab trial, which included N of about 56 patients.

Beyond this particular receptor, the publication reports: Clonal expansion of both CD4+ and CD8+ blood T cells was observed from baseline to week 6 at doses 0.1 to 3.0 mg/kg. After ivuxolimab, more expanded clones were found on average in CD8+ T cells than in CD4+ T cells. Low levels of normalized T-cell clonal expansion were also seen in some patients who did not respond. Partial responders in the 0.1-3.0 mg/kg groups had among the lowest normalized peripheral clonal expansion, especially among CD8+ T cells. The antigen specificity of the peripheral T cells that underwent clonal expansion was not determined.

Genomic DNA was extracted from sorted cells for sequencing of the TCRbeta CDR3 region. The immunoSEQ Assay was used for sequencing of TCRbeta CDR3 regions. TCRdb holds this immuneACCESS table with in-frame rearrangements only. Some clones are missing; in checked studies, unresolved V genes explain under half, and the rest has no known cause. Present in this sample are fewer than 65,000 clones, 84% of which were seen just once. The top ten clones comprise more than 25% of the sample. V trim: 6 bases; J trim: 7 bases; unmatched bases: 3. Looking up the germline V gene (reference sequence) yields CDR1 MNHNY and CDR2 SVGAGI. The CDR3 holds 11 amino acids from the cysteine to the phenylalanine. Only CDR3 DNA is held: 33 bases, read in frame from base 1. The trial excluded patients who had a history of autoimmune disease or who were on systemic immunosuppression. In every dose cohort, peripheral blood was drawn for TCR sequencing at baseline, cycle 4 day 1, and cycle 7 day 1. The samples were drawn from a first-in-human, open-label, multicenter phase I dose-escalation trial of ivuxolimab. Adults with locally advanced or metastatic melanoma, renal cell, hepatocellular, or head and neck squamous cell carcinoma were enrolled in the trial. Before TCR sequencing, CD4+ T cells and CD8+ T cells were sorted from peripheral blood as separate populations.

The rearranged segments are TRBV6-6 and TRBJ2-7, with 7 central nucleotides matching TRBD1. Source: CD4+ or CD8+ T cells sorted from blood, taken in a trial of the OX40 agonist ivuxolimab. The TCR originated in an adult with an advanced solid tumor such as melanoma, head and neck, liver or kidney cancer. The bases read TGTGCCAGCAGGGGACAGTGGGAGCAGTACTTC. The resulting protein is CASRGQWEQYF.